This T cell receptor beta chain appears in the sequencing data of a study of T cells after yellow fever vaccination. Study-level findings and limits: Boosting was followed by the reappearance of most primary-vaccination clones (roughly 95% CD4, under 90% CD8). Peak timing came faster in the weaker secondary response, day 5 versus 15. Across the CD4 and CD8 compartments, a small share of clonotypes was present in both.

The CDR3 is made up of 15 amino acids. Germline CDR1 and CDR2: LGHNA and YSLEER. After removal of 0 bases from V and 3 bases from J, the junction contained 0 bases not matched to a gene. This clonotype was detected only a few times. Its antigen is unknown. 5'RACE template switching generated TCR cDNA, adding a universal primer site and UMIs. One entry per CDR3 protein, called by TCRdb with MiXCR from the 5' RACE reads. The data contain around 500,000 distinct CDR3 sequences, about a fifth of them singletons. The sequences come from PBMCs, collected 21 days after the first yellow fever vaccination. The clonotype was recovered from a young man who received the YFV17D yellow fever vaccine. V usage is TRBV4-3 and J usage is TRBJ2-1, with TRBD2 identical over 9 bases. In DNA, the CDR3 is TGCGCCAGCAGCCAAGAACTAGCGGGCTACAATGAGCAGTTCTTC. Protein product: CASSQELAGYNEQFF.